The 28 T cell receptor beta chains listed next were all sequenced from one sample in a study of blood T cell repertoires in COVID-19. Some clones are missing from TCRdb's copy, which holds only in-frame ones; the method was immunoSEQ multiplex PCR. This table holds some 150,000 clones, about 80% found once. Sequences were obtained from peripheral blood. The receptors here all came from a woman aged 60-75 years with COVID-19, enrolled during active disease.

J is TRBJ1-2 and V is TRBV5-1, with TRBD1 matching 8 bases. V trimming: 0 bases; J trimming: 8 bases; junction bases outside the gene matches: 18. The CDR3 contains 18 residues. Germline loops: CDR1 SGHRS, CDR2 YFSETQ. CDR3 sequence reads: CASSLATGGQVKAVGYTF. In nucleotides, the CDR3 is TGCGCCAGCAGCTTGGCCACTGGGGGACAGGTTAAGGCGGTAGGCTACACCTTC.

This clone has only a few counts. The chain combines TRBV15 with TRBJ2-7, with 9 bases that match TRBD2. The CDR3 extends over 15 amino acids. V lost 4 bases to trimming and J lost 5 bases; unmatched junction nucleotides: 9. In germline, CDR1 is LNHNV, CDR2 YYDKDF (reference sequence). The chain's CDR3 is CATSTPGLAYHEQYF. The CDR3 coding sequence is TGTGCCACCAGCACCCCGGGACTAGCTTACCACGAGCAGTACTTC.

This rearrangement joins TRBV5-1 to TRBJ2-7, with 7 positions matching TRBD1. The CDR3 totals 15 residues. Germline assignment: CDR1 SGHRS and CDR2 YFSETQ. V shed 2 bases, J shed 4 bases, and the junction held 9 bases outside the gene matches. The CDR3 DNA reads as TGCGCCAGCAGCTTCACCGGACAGGAGCCATACGAGCAGTACGTC. Its protein is CASSFTGQEPYEQYV.

The genes are TRBV6-4 and TRBJ2-3, with D maybe TRBD1 (5 bases). Trimming cost V 6 bases and J 4 bases, with 11 bases left between them. The CDR3 has 13 amino acids. From germline, CDR1 is MRHNA and CDR2 SNTAGT. CDR3 bases: TGTGCCAGCAGCAGGGATGGGGCAGATACGCAGTATTTT. Its protein product is CASSRDGADTQYF.

This chain joins TRBV7-2 and TRBJ1-5; 7 nucleotides match TRBD1. The length of the CDR3 is 15 residues. Trimming removed 3 bases from V and 4 bases from J; junction bases left unmatched: 6. Germline CDR1 reads SGHTA; CDR2 reads FQGNSA. The CDR3 DNA reads as TGTGCCAGCAGCTTCGCGGGACAGATAAATCAGCCCCAGCATTTT. Translating gives CASSFAGQINQPQHF.

J is TRBJ1-4 and V is TRBV24-1; TRBD1 aligns across 9 bases. V lost 4 bases to trimming and J lost 6 bases; unmatched junction nucleotides: 11. The germline V gene encodes CDR1 KGHDR and CDR2 SFDVKD. The CDR3 has 17 amino acids. CDR3 region: CATSDYGTGKGDEKLFF. The CDR3 bases are TGTGCCACCAGTGACTACGGGACAGGGAAGGGGGATGAAAAACTGTTTTTT.

The genes are TRBV5-1 and TRBJ2-7; D is unresolved. The V gene lost 0 bases and the J gene lost 6 bases, with 7 bases spanning the gap. The CDR3 has 12 residues. CDR1 and CDR2 from the germline V gene are SGHRS and YFSETQ. CDR3 coding DNA: TGCGCCAGCAGCTTGGATCTGTTCGAGCAGTACTTC. The encoded protein is CASSLDLFEQYF.

This chain connects TRBV25-1 to TRBJ2-1; 7 positions agree with TRBD2. V lost 7 bases and J lost 0; bases outside the gene matches: 9. The CDR3 runs to 16 residues. The V gene's germline CDR1 is MGHDK and CDR2 SYGVNS. The CDR3 DNA reads as TGTGCCAGCATGCGGGGGTCCCCGAGCTCCTACAATGAGCAGTTCTTC. Translated, it gives CASMRGSPSSYNEQFF.

CDR3 DNA: TGCGCCAGCAGCTCGGGACAGGGGGCAAGTGCGGGAAACACCATATATTTT. Translating gives CASSSGQGASAGNTIYF. The rearrangement uses TRBV5-1 and TRBJ1-3; the match to TRBD1 covers 12 bases. The V and J ends lost 3 bases and 4 bases, in that order; junction bases with no gene match: 8. This CDR3 has 17 amino acids. The germline V gene encodes CDR1 SGHRS and CDR2 YFSETQ.

This sequence joins TRBV7-9 and TRBJ1-2; 10 positions agree with TRBD1. The CDR3 has 16 residues. Germline V gives CDR1 SEHNR, CDR2 FQNEAQ (reference sequence). Trimming at V came to 5 bases and at J to 4 bases, leaving 10 bases not matched to a gene. The CDR3 DNA sequence: TGTGCCAGCAGCCTCGGGACAGGGGAGTGGGGCTATGGCTACACCTTC. It translates to CASSLGTGEWGYGYTF.

The V and J genes are TRBV7-9 and TRBJ1-1; possibly TRBD1 for D (5 bases). The CDR3 spans 14 residues. Trimming left V 5 bases short and J 4 bases short, with 14 bases between. The germline V gene encodes CDR1 SEHNR and CDR2 FQNEAQ (reference sequence). CDR3 DNA sequence: TGTGCCAGCAGCGGGGCGAGGTGGAGCACTGAAGCTTTCTTT. This gives the protein CASSGARWSTEAFF.

The chain employs TRBV7-8 and TRBJ2-1; 7 bases agree with TRBD2. Germline V gene sequence: CDR1 SGHVS, CDR2 FQNEAQ. CDR3 size: 15 residues. V was pared by 6 bases and J by 4 bases, with 9 bases of the junction left unmatched. For the CDR3, the DNA is TGTGCCAGCAGGGACCTAGCGGTTGCTTACAATGAGCAGTTCTTC. Amino acid sequence: CASRDLAVAYNEQFF.

The chain combines TRBV19 with TRBJ2-1; 9 bases fit TRBD2. The CDR3 contains 13 residues. The ends lost 0 bases at V and 15 bases at J; junction bases unmatched: 6. Germline CDR1 is LNHDA and CDR2 is SQIVND (reference sequence). CDR3 DNA: TGTGCCAGTAGTATAGATCAAGCGGGGGGACGGTTCTTC. Amino acid sequence: CASSIDQAGGRFF.

This clone was seen only once. The genes are TRBV24-1 and TRBJ2-1, with 7 positions matching TRBD2. Germline loops: CDR1 KGHDR, CDR2 SFDVKD. Trimming cost V 2 bases and J 1 base; bases outside gene matches: 4. The CDR3 runs to 16 residues. The CDR3 nucleotides are TGTGCCACCAGTGATTCTGGCGGGAGTTCCTACAATGAGCAGTTCTTC. This codes for CATSDSGGSSYNEQFF.

The CDR3 coding sequence is TGCGCCAGCAGCCGTCGGACTAAGCAAGAGACCCAGTACTTC. This encodes CASSRRTKQETQYF. The chain has TRBV5-1 and TRBJ2-5; possibly TRBD2 for D (6 bases). From germline, CDR1 is SGHRS and CDR2 YFSETQ. V was trimmed by 4 bases and J by 2 bases, leaving 12 bases between them. This CDR3 has 14 amino acids.

This clone appeared once. The chain combines TRBV6-5 with TRBJ1-1; 10 bases align to TRBD1. J gave up 6 bases and V 6 bases, and 7 bases lay outside the gene matches. CDR3 length: 14 residues. Germline CDR1 and CDR2: MNHEY and SVGAGI. The CDR3, as DNA: TGTGCCAGCAGCGTCGGACAGGGGGGGCCTGAAGCTTTCTTT. Translating gives CASSVGQGGPEAFF.

The rearrangement joins TRBV2 to TRBJ1-2, with D unclear. The CDR3 spans 11 residues. Germline V lookup: CDR1 SNHLY, CDR2 FYNNEI. V shed 6 bases and J shed 6 bases, with 8 bases lying between them. The CDR3 DNA sequence: TGTGCCAGCAGCCCCGCGAATGGCTACACCTTC. It translates to CASSPANGYTF.

The chain has TRBV3-1 (or the pseudogene TRBV3-2) and TRBJ1-6, with D possibly TRBD1 on 6 matching bases. The CDR3 spans 15 residues. With 4 bases removed from V and 6 bases from J, the gap between germline ends came to 13 bases. In germline, CDR1 is LGHDT, CDR2 YNNKEL (reference sequence). This chain's CDR3 is CASSRAGQSNSPLHF. The CDR3 nucleotides are TGTGCCAGCAGCCGGGCCGGACAGTCTAATTCACCCCTCCACTTT.

This clone was seen just once. The chain links TRBV7-3 to TRBJ1-1, with a weak D call TRBD1 (6 bases). Germline CDR1 reads SGHTA; CDR2 reads FQGTGA. This CDR3 is 13 amino acids long. V was trimmed by 6 bases and J by 4 bases, leaving 12 bases between them. The CDR3 nucleotides read TGTGCCAGCAGGGACAGCCGAGGCACTGAAGCTTTCTTT. It specifies CASRDSRGTEAFF.

This clone was counted a few times. The genes are TRBV9 and TRBJ1-4; TRBD1 matches at 11 bases. The CDR3 is 15 residues long. V lost 0 bases, J lost 7 bases, and 2 bases stayed unmatched. CDR1 is SGDLS, CDR2 YYNGEE, per germline. The CDR3 sequence: CASSVEGQGGEKLFF. In DNA form, the CDR3 reads TGTGCCAGCAGCGTAGAGGGACAGGGGGGTGAAAAACTGTTTTTT.

The V gene is TRBV6-5, the J gene TRBJ1-2; maybe TRBD1 (5 bases). The length of the CDR3 is 13 residues. V was clipped by 6 bases and J by 5 bases, with 13 bases between them. Per germline, CDR1 MNHEY and CDR2 SVGAGI. Here the CDR3 reads CASSVGGEYGYTF. Here the CDR3 DNA reads TGTGCCAGCAGCGTGGGGGGGGAATATGGCTACACCTTC.

V gene TRBV15 combines with J gene TRBJ2-5, with TRBD2 matching 9 bases. The CDR3 spans 15 residues. J lost 4 bases, V lost 8 bases, and 11 bases had no gene match. Looked up from germline, CDR1 is LNHNV and CDR2 is YYDKDF (reference sequence). Here the CDR3 reads CATHISGRQIETQYF. Here the CDR3 DNA reads TGTGCCACCCACATTAGCGGGAGACAGATAGAGACCCAGTACTTC.

The chain recombines TRBV18 with TRBJ1-1, with a weak D call TRBD1 (5 bases). CDR3 length: 16 residues. CDR1 and CDR2 (germline): KGHSH, LQKENI. Deletions cut 4 bases from V and 0 bases from J, with 15 bases between. The CDR3 DNA follows: TGTGCCAGCTCACTCAGGGTAGCAGTTATGAACACTGAAGCTTTCTTT. It translates to CASSLRVAVMNTEAFF.

The rearrangement links TRBV5-5 to TRBJ1-4; 7 nucleotides match TRBD1. The length of the CDR3 is 18 residues. The germline V gene has CDR1 SGHKS and CDR2 YYEKEE (reference sequence). Unmatched junction bases numbered 12, after V lost 4 bases and J lost 0 bases. The DNA for the CDR3 is TGTGCCAGCAGCCCAGGGACAATACAGGGGTCAACTAATGAAAAACTGTTTTTT. This gives the protein CASSPGTIQGSTNEKLFF.

This clone was counted once. This chain joins TRBV11-1 and TRBJ1-6; 7 nucleotides line up with TRBD1. There are 15 residues in the CDR3. CDR1 and CDR2 from the germline V gene are SGHAT and FQDESV (reference sequence). The V gene end was trimmed by 5 bases and the J gene end by 7 bases; junction bases not matched to a gene: 8. Here the CDR3 DNA reads TGTGCCAGCAGCGTTGCAGGGGGACCCAATTCACCCCTCCACTTT. Its translation is CASSVAGGPNSPLHF.

The chain links TRBV19 to TRBJ1-5, with D hard to call. V gave up 5 bases and J gave up 0 bases, with 11 bases separating them. Germline V gene sequence: CDR1 LNHDA, CDR2 SQIVND (reference sequence). The CDR3 runs 15 residues. The CDR3 DNA is TGTGCCAGTAGTGTCGAGATGATTAGCAATCAGCCCCAGCATTTT. Its protein is CASSVEMISNQPQHF.

J is TRBJ2-7 and V is TRBV6-2 or TRBV6-3; D is unclear. Germline V lookup: CDR1 MNHEY, CDR2 SVGEGT. V lost 0 bases and J 1 base, leaving 13 bases between the germline ends. The CDR3 contains 16 residues. The CDR3 loop is CASSYSGPSLSYEQYF. CDR3 in DNA: TGTGCCAGCAGTTACTCGGGCCCTTCCCTGTCCTACGAGCAGTACTTC.

This clone occurred a few times. The genes are TRBV2 and TRBJ1-5; tentatively, D is TRBD1 (5 bases). In germline, CDR1 is SNHLY, CDR2 FYNNEI. V shed 10 bases and J shed 2 bases, with 15 bases lying between them. The CDR3 runs 14 residues. The DNA for the CDR3 is TGTGCCACCGGGGGTAGCAGTGGCAATCAGCCCCAGCATTTT. The encoded protein is CATGGSSGNQPQHF.